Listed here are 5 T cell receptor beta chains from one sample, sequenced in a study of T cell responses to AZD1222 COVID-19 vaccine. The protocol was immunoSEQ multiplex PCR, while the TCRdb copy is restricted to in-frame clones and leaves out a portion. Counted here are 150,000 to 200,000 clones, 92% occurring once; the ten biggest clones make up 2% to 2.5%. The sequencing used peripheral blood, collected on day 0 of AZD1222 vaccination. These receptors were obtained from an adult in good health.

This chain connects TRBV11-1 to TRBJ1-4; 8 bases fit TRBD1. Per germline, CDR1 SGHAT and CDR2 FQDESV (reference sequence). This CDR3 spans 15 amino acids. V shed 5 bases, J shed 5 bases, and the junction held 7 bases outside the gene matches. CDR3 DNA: TGTGCCAGCAGCCAGGGGACAGGAGGGAATGAAAAACTGTTTTTT. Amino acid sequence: CASSQGTGGNEKLFF.

CDR3 bases: TGTGCCAGCAGTTTAGTGTCTAATGAAAAACTGTTTTTT. Its protein product is CASSLVSNEKLFF. The V call is TRBV6-5, the J call TRBJ1-4, with D uncertain. The CDR3 runs 13 residues. Deletions cut 4 bases from V and 3 bases from J, with 6 bases between. The V gene's germline CDR1 is MNHEY and CDR2 SVGAGI.

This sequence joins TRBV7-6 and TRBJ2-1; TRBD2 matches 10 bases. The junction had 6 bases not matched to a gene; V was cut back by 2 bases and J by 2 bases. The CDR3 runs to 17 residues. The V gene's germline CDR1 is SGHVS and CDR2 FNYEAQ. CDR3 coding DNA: TGTGCCAGCAGCTTAACCCGGACTAGCGGTGCCTACAATGAGCAGTTCTTC. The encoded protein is CASSLTRTSGAYNEQFF.

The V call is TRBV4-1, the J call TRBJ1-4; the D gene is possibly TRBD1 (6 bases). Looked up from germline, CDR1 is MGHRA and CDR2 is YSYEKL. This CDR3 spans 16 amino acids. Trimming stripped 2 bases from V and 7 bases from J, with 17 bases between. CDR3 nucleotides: TGCGCCAGCAGCCAATTCGGGGGGGCGTCCGGTGAAAAACTGTTTTTT. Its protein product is CASSQFGGASGEKLFF.

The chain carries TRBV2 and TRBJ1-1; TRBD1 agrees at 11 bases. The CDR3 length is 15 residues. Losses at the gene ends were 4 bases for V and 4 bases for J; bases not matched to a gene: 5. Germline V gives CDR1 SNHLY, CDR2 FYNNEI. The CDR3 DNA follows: TGTGCCAGCAGTGGGACAGGGGGCTGGAGCACTGAAGCTTTCTTT. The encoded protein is CASSGTGGWSTEAFF.